These T cell receptor beta chains were read from a single sample in a study of shared clonotypes between healthy human individuals. Only in-frame clones appear in the TCRdb table, and some are missing; sequencing was by immunoSEQ multiplex PCR. The repertoire consists of about 680,000 clones, with approximately 75% occurring once and the leading ten covering approximately 1.8%. The sample was memory CD4+ T cells sorted from blood. These receptor sequences come from a woman in her twenties or thirties in good health. Each CDR3 is given with its conserved first and last residue. A D gene is named only where the DNA matches it firmly. Size tells how often a clone was seen (once, few, many) or the class of an expanded clone, and some rows leave it out.

clone_size,d_call,j_call,v_call,cdr3_aa,cdr3_nt
few,.,TRBJ1-5,TRBV4-2,CASSQDVRNVGNQPQHF,TGTGCCAGCAGCCAAGATGTACGCAACGTGGGCAATCAGCCCCAGCATTTT
.,.,TRBJ1-1,TRBV10-2,CASSESESLAFF,TGCGCCAGCAGTGAGTCCGAATCCCTAGCTTTCTTT
.,.,TRBJ1-4,TRBV30,CAWSVTRNRGGREKLFF,TGTGCCTGGAGTGTTACTCGGAACCGGGGGGGGAGGGAAAAACTGTTTTTT
.,TRBD1,TRBJ2-1,TRBV18,CASSPGTGHNEQFF,TGTGCCAGCTCACCGGGGACAGGTCACAATGAGCAGTTCTTC
.,.,TRBJ2-3,TRBV5-5,CASRPTSDTQYF,TGTGCCAGCAGACCAACATCTGATACGCAGTATTTT
.,.,TRBJ1-5,TRBV10-3,CAIRGSESNQPQHF,TGTGCCATCCGAGGGTCGGAAAGCAATCAGCCCCAGCATTTT
.,.,TRBJ2-7,TRBV30,CAWISGSSYEQYF,TGTGCCTGGATCAGCGGAAGCTCCTACGAGCAGTACTTC
.,TRBD1,TRBJ2-7,TRBV28,CASSLGQVMGYEQYF,TGTGCCAGCAGTTTGGGACAGGTCATGGGGTACGAGCAGTACTTC
few,.,TRBJ1-1,TRBV19,CASSRGNTEAFF,TGTGCCAGTAGTAGGGGGAACACTGAAGCTTTCTTT
.,.,TRBJ1-2,TRBV4-1,CASSQGLWYTF,TGCGCCAGCAGCCAAGGGTTATGGTACACCTTC
.,TRBD2,TRBJ2-1,TRBV5-8,CASSLSGRALAQFF,TGTGCCAGCAGCTTGAGCGGGAGGGCGTTGGCGCAGTTCTTC
once,.,TRBJ2-7,TRBV28,CASSGRVGVEGGGEQYF,TGTGCCAGCAGTGGCCGGGTCGGGGTCGAAGGAGGTGGCGAGCAGTACTTC
.,.,TRBJ2-6,TRBV7-3,CASSLQNSGANVLTF,TGTGCCAGCAGCTTACAGAACTCTGGGGCCAACGTCCTGACTTTC
few,.,TRBJ1-3,TRBV5-4,CASSLTSGNTIYF,TGTGCCAGCAGCTTGACATCTGGAAACACCATATATTTT
.,TRBD1,TRBJ2-7,TRBV6-6,CASSYSRQGQNEQYF,TGTGCCAGCAGTTACTCAAGACAGGGACAGAACGAGCAGTACTTC
.,TRBD2,TRBJ2-7,TRBV7-8,CASSFGGRNYYEQYF,TGTGCCAGCAGCTTCGGGGGGAGAAACTACTACGAGCAGTACTTC
few,.,TRBJ1-2,TRBV28,CASSLDGRTGYGYTF,TGTGCCAGCAGTTTAGACGGCCGAACAGGGTACGGCTACACCTTC
.,.,TRBJ1-1,TRBV5-4,CASSFIQGVDGEAFF,TGTGCCAGCAGCTTCATACAGGGCGTAGATGGTGAAGCTTTCTTT
once,.,TRBJ1-1,TRBV5-1,CASSLRANTEAFF,TGCGCCAGCAGCCTGAGGGCCAACACTGAAGCTTTCTTT
.,TRBD2,TRBJ2-1,TRBV11-1,CASNGGDSYNEQFF,TGTGCCAGCAATGGGGGGGACTCCTACAATGAGCAGTTCTTC
.,.,TRBJ2-3,TRBV19,CASSTNGGSTDTQYF,TGTGCCAGTAGTACAAATGGGGGCTCTACAGATACGCAGTATTTT
.,TRBD1,TRBJ1-1,TRBV28,CASLPGQGNTEAFF,TGTGCCAGCCTCCCGGGACAGGGGAACACTGAAGCTTTCTTT
.,.,TRBJ2-7,TRBV5-1,CASTQTNSYEQYF,TGCGCCAGCACCCAGACTAACTCCTACGAGCAGTACTTC
.,TRBD1,TRBJ1-1,TRBV19,CASTTGTVNTEAFF,TGTGCCAGTACAACTGGGACAGTGAACACTGAAGCTTTCTTT
.,.,TRBJ1-2,TRBV7-9,CASSLNRADGYTF,TGTGCCAGCAGCTTAAACAGGGCAGATGGCTACACCTTC
.,.,TRBJ2-1,TRBV4-1,CASSSRDEQFF,TGTGCCAGCAGCAGTAGGGATGAGCAGTTCTTC
.,.,TRBJ1-1,TRBV19,CASSIMEGFTEAFF,TGTGCCAGTAGTATTATGGAGGGTTTCACTGAAGCTTTCTTT
few,.,TRBJ2-1,TRBV15,CATSRLGNEQFF,TGTGCCACCAGCAGACTGGGGAATGAGCAGTTCTTC
few,.,TRBJ2-4,TRBV28,CASSHDWDKNIQYF,TGTGCCAGCAGTCATGATTGGGACAAAAACATTCAGTACTTC